The entry that follows covers one TCR beta chain sequence. Its cognate antigen is unknown. V lost 4 bases, J lost 0 bases, and 13 bases lay in between. The V gene's germline CDR1 is LNHDA and CDR2 SQIVND (reference sequence). This CDR3 has 16 amino acids. These data originate in a study of OX40 agonist ivuxolimab in advanced cancers. The study's findings and limits: Among the lowest peripheral clonal expansion occurred in 0.1-3.0 mg/kg partial responders.

Sequencing was performed with immunoSEQ multiplex PCR; in TCRdb, only in-frame clones are kept and a portion is missing. The table shows fewer than 85,000 clones, with approximately 85% occurring only once. This chain connects TRBV19 to TRBJ1-5; D unresolved. The input for sequencing was CD4+ or CD8+ T cells sorted from blood, taken in a trial of the OX40 agonist ivuxolimab. This receptor was identified in an adult with an advanced solid tumor such as melanoma, head and neck, liver or kidney cancer. Written as DNA, the CDR3 is TGTGCCAGTAGTAGGCGATGGACGGATAGCAATCAGCCCCAGCATTTT. Its translation is CASSRRWTDSNQPQHF. The full variable domain, its missing parts supplied by reference TRBV19 and TRBJ1-5, is DGGITQSPKYLFRKEGQNVTLSCEQNLNHDAMYWYRQDPGQGLRLIYYSQIVNDFQKGDIAEGYSVSREKKESFPLTVTSAQKNPTAFYLCASSRRWTDSNQPQHFGDGTRLSIL.